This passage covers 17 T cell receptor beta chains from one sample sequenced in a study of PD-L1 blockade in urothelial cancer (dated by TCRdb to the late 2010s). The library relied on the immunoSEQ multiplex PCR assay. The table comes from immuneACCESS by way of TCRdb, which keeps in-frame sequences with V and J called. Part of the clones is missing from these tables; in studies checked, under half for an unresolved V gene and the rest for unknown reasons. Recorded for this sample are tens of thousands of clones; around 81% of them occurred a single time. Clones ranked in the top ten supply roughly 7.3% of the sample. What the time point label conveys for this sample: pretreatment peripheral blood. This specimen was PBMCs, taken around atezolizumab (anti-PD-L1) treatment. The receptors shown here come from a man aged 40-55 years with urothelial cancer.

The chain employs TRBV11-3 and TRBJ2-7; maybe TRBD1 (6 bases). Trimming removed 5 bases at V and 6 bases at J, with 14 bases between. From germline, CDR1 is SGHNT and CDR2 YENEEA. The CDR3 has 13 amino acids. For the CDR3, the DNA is TGTGCCAGCAGCCTTGAAACCAGGGGCGAGCAGTACTTC. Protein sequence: CASSLETRGEQYF. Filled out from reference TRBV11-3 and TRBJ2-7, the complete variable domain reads EAGVVQSPRYKIIEKKQPVAFWCNPISGHNTLYWYLQNLGQGPELLIRYENEEAVDDSQLPKDRFSAERLKGVDSTLKIQPAELGDSAVYLCASSLETRGEQYFGPGTRLTVT.

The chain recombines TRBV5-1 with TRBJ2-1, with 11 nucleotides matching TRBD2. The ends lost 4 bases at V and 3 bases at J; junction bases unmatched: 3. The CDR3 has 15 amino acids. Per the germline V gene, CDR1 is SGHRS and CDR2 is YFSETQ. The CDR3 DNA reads TGCGCCAGCAGCCGGACTAGCGGGTACTACAATGAGCAGTTCTTC. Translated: CASSRTSGYYNEQFF.

This CDR3 reads CASSEASGPGGANVLTF. The DNA of the CDR3 is TGTGCCAGCAGTGAAGCCTCCGGGCCGGGGGGGGCCAACGTCCTGACTTTC. The genes are TRBV6-1 and TRBJ2-6; a possible D gene is TRBD2 (5 bases). With 0 bases removed from V and 4 bases from J, the gap between germline ends came to 13 bases. The germline V gene has CDR1 MNHNS and CDR2 SASEGT. The length of the CDR3 is 17 residues.

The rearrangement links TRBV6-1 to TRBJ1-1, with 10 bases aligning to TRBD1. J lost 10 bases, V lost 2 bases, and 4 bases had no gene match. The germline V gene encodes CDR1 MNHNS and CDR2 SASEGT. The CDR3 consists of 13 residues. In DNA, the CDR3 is TGTGCCAGCAGTGAACGACAGGGGGCTATAGCTTTCTTT. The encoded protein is CASSERQGAIAFF.

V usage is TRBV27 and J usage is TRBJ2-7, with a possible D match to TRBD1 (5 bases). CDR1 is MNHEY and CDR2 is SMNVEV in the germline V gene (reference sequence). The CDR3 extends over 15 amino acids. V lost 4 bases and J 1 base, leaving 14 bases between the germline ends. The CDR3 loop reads CASSSQTVKSYEQYF. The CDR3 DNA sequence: TGTGCCAGCAGTTCCCAGACAGTCAAGTCCTACGAGCAGTACTTC.

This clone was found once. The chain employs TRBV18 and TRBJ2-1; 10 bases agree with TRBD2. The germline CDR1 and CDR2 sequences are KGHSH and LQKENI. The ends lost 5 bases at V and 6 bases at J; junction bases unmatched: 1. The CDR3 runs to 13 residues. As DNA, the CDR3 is TGTGCCAGCTCAAAGCGGGAGGGCAATGAGCAGTTCTTC. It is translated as CASSKREGNEQFF.

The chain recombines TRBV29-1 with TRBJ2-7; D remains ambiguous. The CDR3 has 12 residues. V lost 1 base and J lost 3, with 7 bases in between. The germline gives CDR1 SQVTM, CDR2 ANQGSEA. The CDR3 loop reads CSVEGAHYEQYF. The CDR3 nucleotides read TGCAGCGTTGAAGGGGCTCACTACGAGCAGTACTTC.

CDR3 protein: CASRPLLGGDTQYF. The CDR3 coding sequence is TGTGCCAGCAGGCCCTTACTAGGAGGAGATACGCAGTATTTT. V gene TRBV2 combines with J gene TRBJ2-3; weak D call: TRBD2 (5 bases). This CDR3 has 14 residues. Trimming left V 6 bases short and J 5 bases short, with 15 bases between. The germline gives CDR1 SNHLY, CDR2 FYNNEI. Filled out from reference TRBV2 and TRBJ2-3, the complete variable domain reads EPEVTQTPSHQVTQMGQEVILRCVPISNHLYFYWYRQILGQKVEFLVSFYNNEISEKSEIFDDQFSVERPDGSNFTLKIRSTKLEDSAMYFCASRPLLGGDTQYFGPGTRLTVL.

Here the CDR3 reads CASSFAGLETQYF. As DNA, the CDR3 is TGTGCCAGCAGCTTCGCAGGATTAGAGACCCAGTACTTC. The V gene is TRBV5-6, the J gene TRBJ2-5; D unclear. V lost 2 bases, J lost 4 bases, and 9 bases lay in between. The CDR3 contains 13 residues. The germline V gene has CDR1 SGHDT and CDR2 YYEEEE. The full variable domain, with the rest looked up from reference TRBV5-6 and TRBJ2-5, is DAGVTQSPTHLIKTRGQQVTLRCSPKSGHDTVSWYQQALGQGPQFIFQYYEEEERQRGNFPDRFSGHQFPNYSSELNVNALLLGDSALYLCASSFAGLETQYFGPGTRLLVL.

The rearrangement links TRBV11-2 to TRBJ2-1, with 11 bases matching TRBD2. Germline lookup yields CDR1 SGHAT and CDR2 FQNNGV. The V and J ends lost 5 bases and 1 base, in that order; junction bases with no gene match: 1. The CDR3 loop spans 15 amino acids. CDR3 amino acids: CASSVAGGSYNEQFF. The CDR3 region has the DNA TGTGCCAGCAGCGTAGCGGGAGGGTCCTACAATGAGCAGTTCTTC.

The CDR3 DNA follows: TGTGCCAGCAGCGCCCTTGGGGGGGGGCTGGGCGAGCAGTACTTC. The encoded protein is CASSALGGGLGEQYF. The chain employs TRBV7-8 and TRBJ2-7; a possible D gene is TRBD2 (7 bases). CDR1 and CDR2 from the germline V gene are SGHVS and FQNEAQ. This CDR3 spans 15 amino acids. V lost 5 bases and J lost 6, with 20 bases in between.

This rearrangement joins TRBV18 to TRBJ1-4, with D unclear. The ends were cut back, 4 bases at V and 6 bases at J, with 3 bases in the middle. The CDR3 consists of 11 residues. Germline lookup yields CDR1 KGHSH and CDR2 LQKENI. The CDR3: CASSLDEKLFF. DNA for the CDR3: TGTGCCAGCTCACTAGATGAAAAACTGTTTTTT.

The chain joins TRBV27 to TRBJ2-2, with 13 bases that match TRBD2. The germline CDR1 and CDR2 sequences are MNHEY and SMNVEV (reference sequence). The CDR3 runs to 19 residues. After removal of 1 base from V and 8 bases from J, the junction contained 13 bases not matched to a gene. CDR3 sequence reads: CASSLFTPPTSGRSGELFF. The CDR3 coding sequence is TGTGCCAGCAGTTTATTCACTCCCCCGACTAGCGGGAGGTCGGGGGAGCTGTTTTTT.

CDR3 DNA sequence: TGTGCCAGCAGTTTTAGCGGGAGTAATACCGGGGAGCTGTTTTTT. Translation: CASSFSGSNTGELFF. The chain uses TRBV27 and TRBJ2-2; TRBD2 aligns across 9 bases. The CDR3 is 15 amino acids. In germline, CDR1 is MNHEY, CDR2 SMNVEV (reference sequence). V lost 3 bases and J lost 5; bases outside the gene matches: 4.

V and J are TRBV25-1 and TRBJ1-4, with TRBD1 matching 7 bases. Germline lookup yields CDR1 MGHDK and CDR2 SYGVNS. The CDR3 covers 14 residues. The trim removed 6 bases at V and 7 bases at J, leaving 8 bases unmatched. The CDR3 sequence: CASSPADRIEKLFF. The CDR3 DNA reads TGTGCCAGCAGCCCCGCGGACAGGATTGAAAAACTGTTTTTT.

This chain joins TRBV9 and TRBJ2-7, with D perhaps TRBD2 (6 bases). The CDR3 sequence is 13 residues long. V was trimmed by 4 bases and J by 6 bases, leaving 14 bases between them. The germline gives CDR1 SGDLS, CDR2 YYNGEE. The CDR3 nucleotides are TGTGCCAGCAGCAACCGCGGAGGGTCCGAGCAGTACTTC. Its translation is CASSNRGGSEQYF.

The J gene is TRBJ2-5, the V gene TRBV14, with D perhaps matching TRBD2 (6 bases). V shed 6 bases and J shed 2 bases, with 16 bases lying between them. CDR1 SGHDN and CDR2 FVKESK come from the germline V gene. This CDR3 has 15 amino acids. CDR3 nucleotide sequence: TGTGCCAGCAGTCGGGGCACTAGCCTACAAGAGACCCAGTACTTC. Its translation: CASSRGTSLQETQYF.